This T cell receptor (beta chain) derives from a study of T-cell reconstitution after alpha-beta-depleted transplantation in children. The CDR3 has 13 residues. Germline-derived CDR1 and CDR2 are KGHDR and SFDVKD. V lost 0 bases, J lost 9 bases, and 8 bases lay in between. This clonotype occurred a few times. Preparation of the TCRbeta library used unique molecular identifiers. Via MiXCR, TCRdb re-called the PCR reads, giving one row per CDR3 protein. The sample shows around 360,000 distinct CDR3 sequences, about a tenth of them seen only once. The sample in question was PBMCs from the stem cell graft donor, obtained from the stem cell graft. The sequence came from a human donor who donated a stem cell graft to a child with acute lymphoblastic leukemia. This rearrangement joins TRBV24-1 to TRBJ2-1, with D possibly being TRBD2 (5 bases). CDR3 in DNA: TGTGCCACCAGTGATTTGACCGGAGGTGAGCAGTTCTTC. Its translation: CATSDLTGGEQFF.